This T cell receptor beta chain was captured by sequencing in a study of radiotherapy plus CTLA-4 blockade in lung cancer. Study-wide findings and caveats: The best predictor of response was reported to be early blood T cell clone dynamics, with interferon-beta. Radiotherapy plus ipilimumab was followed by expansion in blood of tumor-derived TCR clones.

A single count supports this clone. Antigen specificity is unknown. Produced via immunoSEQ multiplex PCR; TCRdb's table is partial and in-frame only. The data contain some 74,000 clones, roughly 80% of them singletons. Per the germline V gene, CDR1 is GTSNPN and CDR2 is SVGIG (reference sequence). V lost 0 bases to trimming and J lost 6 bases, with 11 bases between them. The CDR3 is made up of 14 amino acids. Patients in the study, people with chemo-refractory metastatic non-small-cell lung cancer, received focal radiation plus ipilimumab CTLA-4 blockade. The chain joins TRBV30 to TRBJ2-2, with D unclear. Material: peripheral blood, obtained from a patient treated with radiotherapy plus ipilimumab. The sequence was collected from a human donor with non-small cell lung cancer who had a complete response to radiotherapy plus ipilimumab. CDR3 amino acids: CAWSVDLAAGELFF. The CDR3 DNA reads TGTGCCTGGAGTGTGGATTTGGCGGCCGGGGAGCTGTTTTTT.